Each of the 17 T cell receptor beta chains below was sequenced from the same sample in a study of blood T cell repertoires in COVID-19. Using immunoSEQ multiplex PCR, the repertoire was profiled, and TCRdb retains in-frame clones only, with some absent. The sample records approximately 82,000 clones, about four fifths being singletons. The sequencing input was peripheral blood. The receptors stem from a man aged 45 to 65 with active or convalescent COVID-19.

The chain carries TRBV27 and TRBJ2-3; D not certain. The CDR3 runs to 15 residues. Germline CDR1 is MNHEY and CDR2 is SMNVEV (reference sequence). Trimming removed 5 bases at V and 0 bases at J, with 12 bases between. CDR3 amino acids: CASSREATSTDTQYF. CDR3 in DNA: TGTGCCAGCAGTCGTGAGGCGACTAGCACAGATACGCAGTATTTT.

J is TRBJ1-2 and V is TRBV6-6, with no clear D. Germline V gene sequence: CDR1 MNHNY, CDR2 SVGAGI (reference sequence). Trimming left V 8 bases short and J 1 base short, with 14 bases between. This CDR3 comprises 14 residues. The CDR3 DNA is TGTGCCAGCGTAAGGACTGCCAGTAACTATGGCTACACCTTC. It specifies CASVRTASNYGYTF.

The chain recombines TRBV4-1 with TRBJ2-1; D is uncertain. Trimming cost V 1 base and J 3 bases, with 10 bases left between them. The CDR3 is 15 amino acids. CDR1 is MGHRA and CDR2 is YSYEKL in the germline V gene. The CDR3 sequence is CASSQGKEIYNEQFF. CDR3 coding DNA: TGCGCCAGCAGCCAAGGGAAGGAGATCTACAATGAGCAGTTCTTC.

The chain employs TRBV7-8 and TRBJ1-1; 9 bases are a match to TRBD1. The CDR3 has 15 amino acids. The V gene end was trimmed by 5 bases and the J gene end by 1 base; junction bases not matched to a gene: 5. Germline V gene lookup returns CDR1 SGHVS and CDR2 FQNEAQ. The CDR3 loop reads CASSLQGQGNTEAFF. The CDR3 nucleotides are TGTGCCAGCAGCCTTCAGGGACAGGGGAACACTGAAGCTTTCTTT.

The genes are TRBV28 and TRBJ1-1; D not resolved. Germline CDR1 MDHEN, CDR2 SYDVKM. Trimming pared 6 bases from V and 3 bases from J, leaving 14 bases between. The CDR3 loop spans 14 amino acids. CDR3 amino acids: CASRSSGAHTEAFF. The CDR3 nucleotides read TGTGCCAGCAGGTCATCAGGTGCCCACACTGAAGCTTTCTTT.

This sequence joins TRBV3-1 (or the pseudogene TRBV3-2) and TRBJ1-6; possible D gene TRBD1, 6 bases. Germline V gives CDR1 LGHDT, CDR2 YNNKEL (reference sequence). V was clipped by 1 base and J by 9 bases, with 16 bases between them. The CDR3 has 16 residues. CDR3 loop: CASSQGPGTQASPLHF. DNA of the CDR3: TGTGCCAGCAGCCAAGGGCCCGGGACACAAGCTTCACCCCTCCACTTT.

The chain carries TRBV11-2 and TRBJ2-5; 10 bases map to TRBD2. This CDR3 spans 17 amino acids. V was pared by 4 bases and J by 2 bases, with 10 bases of the junction left unmatched. Per germline, CDR1 SGHAT and CDR2 FQNNGV. The CDR3 is CASSSLAGAAIQETQYF. The CDR3 DNA follows: TGTGCCAGCAGCTCCCTAGCGGGGGCCGCGATACAAGAGACCCAGTACTTC.

V and J are TRBV7-2 and TRBJ1-1, with 8 bases lining up with TRBD1. This CDR3 has 14 amino acids. The germline CDR1 and CDR2 sequences are SGHTA and FQGNSA. The ends lost 2 bases at V and 4 bases at J; junction bases unmatched: 3. The chain's CDR3 is CASSLPGGGTEAFF. The CDR3 DNA sequence: TGTGCCAGCAGCTTACCAGGGGGCGGCACTGAAGCTTTCTTT. Full variable domain (outside the CDR3, taken from reference TRBV7-2 and TRBJ1-1): GAGVSQSPSNKVTEKGKDVELRCDPISGHTALYWYRQSLGQGLEFLIYFQGNSAPDKSGLPSDRFSAERTGGSVSTLTIQRTQQEDSAVYLCASSLPGGGTEAFFGQGTRLTVV.

V and J are TRBV12-3 or TRBV12-4 and TRBJ1-1; no reliable D call. V gave up 3 bases and J gave up 1 base, with 6 bases separating them. The CDR3 covers 13 residues. The CDR3 is CASSFAGNTEAFF. The CDR3 nucleotides are TGTGCCAGCAGTTTTGCGGGGAACACTGAAGCTTTCTTT.

The table lists this clone with a count of one. V and J are TRBV29-1 and TRBJ2-7, with 9 bases matching TRBD1. The J segment lost 4 bases and the V segment lost 7 bases, leaving 5 bases of the junction unmatched. The CDR3 loop spans 12 amino acids. Germline V gene lookup returns CDR1 SQVTM and CDR2 ANQGSEA. The CDR3 DNA reads TGCAGCGCCGGGACAGGGTATTACGAGCAGTACTTC. Translated, it gives CSAGTGYYEQYF.

Ten or more counts support this clone. The chain has TRBV6-4 and TRBJ1-6; perhaps TRBD1 as D (5 bases). Trimming removed 3 bases from V and 9 bases from J, with 12 bases in between. The V gene's germline CDR1 is MRHNA and CDR2 SNTAGT. The CDR3 is made up of 14 amino acids. The CDR3 reads CASSEGREGSPLHF. In DNA form, the CDR3 reads TGTGCCAGCAGTGAGGGCAGGGAAGGTTCACCCCTCCACTTT.

The rearrangement links TRBV5-8 to TRBJ2-7; 7 nucleotides line up with TRBD1. This CDR3 is built from 12 residues. The V segment lost 2 bases and the J segment 6 bases; nucleotides outside the gene matches: 2. Germline V gene lookup returns CDR1 SGHTS and CDR2 YDEGEE. The CDR3 DNA is TGTGCCAGCAGCTTTTACAGGGGCGAGCAGTACGTC. This sequence encodes CASSFYRGEQYV.

This clone was recorded once. The CDR3 is CASRLPASLAFF. The CDR3 bases are TGTGCCAGCAGGCTACCCGCAAGCTTAGCTTTCTTT. V gene TRBV28 combines with J gene TRBJ1-1; D gene ambiguous. The V gene lost 6 bases and the J gene lost 10 bases, with 15 bases spanning the gap. CDR1 is MDHEN and CDR2 is SYDVKM in the germline V gene. The CDR3 totals 12 residues.

The rearrangement joins TRBV9 to TRBJ1-4; D remains unclear. Between the trimmed V and J ends, which lost 4 bases and 0 bases, there was a span of 16 bases. Germline loops: CDR1 SGDLS, CDR2 YYNGEE. The CDR3 contains 17 residues. The CDR3 bases are TGTGCCAGCAGCCCCAAGTATAGCGACTCAACTAATGAAAAACTGTTTTTT. Amino acid sequence: CASSPKYSDSTNEKLFF.

This chain links TRBV15 with TRBJ2-2; D not resolved. Trimming stripped 0 bases from V and 2 bases from J, with 4 bases between. In germline, CDR1 is LNHNV, CDR2 YYDKDF (reference sequence). The CDR3 length is 14 residues. The CDR3 here is CATSRDGNTGELFF. In nucleotides, the CDR3 is TGTGCCACCAGCAGAGACGGTAACACCGGGGAGCTGTTTTTT.

The table lists this clone with a few counts. The chain recombines TRBV5-1 with TRBJ2-1; 7 bases are shared with TRBD1. Germline V CDR1 and CDR2: SGHRS, YFSETQ. V shed 1 base and J 10 bases; nucleotides not matched to a gene: 11. The CDR3 runs to 15 residues. CDR3 sequence (DNA): TGCGCCAGCAGCTTGACCGACAGGGACCTGTGGGAGCAGTTCTTC. Amino acid sequence: CASSLTDRDLWEQFF.

The chain carries TRBV29-1 and TRBJ1-1, with a weak D call TRBD1 (6 bases). Germline V gene lookup returns CDR1 SQVTM and CDR2 ANQGSEA. The V and J ends lost 1 base and 5 bases respectively, with 14 bases between them. This CDR3 contains 14 residues. CDR3 region: CSVEGQGPKTEAFF. CDR3 DNA sequence: TGCAGCGTTGAAGGTCAGGGGCCAAAGACTGAAGCTTTCTTT.